This T cell receptor beta chain is from a study of siplizumab effects on memory and regulatory T cells. General study findings and limits: Researchers could map only a minor fraction of alloreactive clones to unstimulated subsets.

A remark on this clone: As yet, its antigen is unknown.

The data were produced by immunoSEQ multiplex PCR, yet TCRdb's version contains in-frame clones alone and is incomplete. The sample holds 100,000 to 120,000 clones, under 95% seen once. The CDR3 covers 16 residues. Germline CDR1 LGHNA, CDR2 YNFKEQ. V lost 0 bases to trimming and J lost 2 bases; unmatched junction nucleotides: 5. The source material was CD4+ T cells sorted from blood. This rearrangement joins TRBV4-2 to TRBJ2-5, with 8 nucleotides matching TRBD2. This TCR came from a human donor in good health. CDR3 sequence reads: CASSQDWSGGQETQYF. The CDR3, as DNA: TGTGCCAGCAGCCAAGATTGGTCGGGGGGGCAAGAGACCCAGTACTTC.